One and the same sample provided the 27 T cell receptor beta chains below, sequenced in a study of T cell responses to AZD1222 COVID-19 vaccine. Clones were sequenced by immunoSEQ multiplex PCR, and TCRdb holds only the in-frame ones, with some missing. The sample records approximately 150,000 clones, approximately 90% being singletons. Sequenced material: peripheral blood, taken on day 0 of AZD1222 vaccination. The receptors come from an adult in good health.

The chain uses TRBV20-1 and TRBJ1-1; no definite D call. V was cut by 5 bases and J by 3 bases, with 7 bases left in between. CDR3 size: 11 residues. Germline CDR1 DFQATT, CDR2 SNEGSKA (reference sequence). This CDR3 is CSAPGDTEAFF. In DNA form, the CDR3 reads TGCAGTGCTCCGGGCGACACTGAAGCTTTCTTT.

The J gene is TRBJ2-1, the V gene TRBV4-3; D ambiguous. This CDR3 is built from 13 residues. Trimming took 0 bases from V and 5 from J, leaving 5 bases between them. Looked up from germline, CDR1 is LGHNA and CDR2 is YSLEER. CDR3 coding DNA: TGCGCCAGCAGCCAAGAGGCCCACAATGAGCAGTTCTTC. This gives the protein CASSQEAHNEQFF.

The J gene is TRBJ1-5, the V gene TRBV6-2 or TRBV6-3; D is perhaps TRBD1 (5 bases). CDR1 and CDR2 from the germline V gene are MNHEY and SVGEGT. V dropped 4 bases and J dropped 3 bases, with 13 bases sitting between them. CDR3 length equals 15 residues. The CDR3 DNA follows: TGTGCCAGCAGTTCATTGGGGCAGGACAATCAGCCCCAGCATTTT. Protein: CASSSLGQDNQPQHF.

The rearrangement links TRBV11-3 to TRBJ2-1; 7 nucleotides line up with TRBD2. J gave up 3 bases and V 0 bases, and 8 bases lay outside the gene matches. This CDR3 spans 17 amino acids. The germline V gene has CDR1 SGHNT and CDR2 YENEEA. CDR3 residues: CASSLDGRSGNYNEQFF. For the CDR3, the DNA is TGTGCCAGCAGCTTAGATGGTAGGAGCGGGAACTACAATGAGCAGTTCTTC.

This chain joins TRBV24-1 and TRBJ2-1; 10 bases line up with TRBD2. Germline loops: CDR1 KGHDR, CDR2 SFDVKD. This CDR3 is 16 amino acids long. V was clipped by 3 bases and J by 7 bases; unmatched bases: 8. The CDR3 is CATSDGASGGSNEQFF. DNA of the CDR3: TGTGCCACCAGTGATGGCGCTAGCGGGGGATCTAATGAGCAGTTCTTC.

This chain uses TRBV7-2 with TRBJ2-6; 8 nucleotides agree with TRBD1. The CDR3 has 17 residues. Trimming at V came to 6 bases and at J to 0 bases, leaving 7 bases not matched to a gene. CDR1 SGHTA and CDR2 FQGNSA come from the germline V gene. As DNA, the CDR3 is TGTGCCAGCAGTCACGGGACAGGCCGCTCTGGGGCCAACGTCCTGACTTTC. Protein product: CASSHGTGRSGANVLTF.

The chain is built from TRBV10-3 and TRBJ2-7; 8 nucleotides align to TRBD2. The CDR3 is 13 amino acids. V dropped 8 bases and J dropped 7; count of bases not matched to a gene: 10. Germline V gives CDR1 ENHRY, CDR2 SYGVKD. The chain's CDR3 is CAIGSLGGGEQYF. In nucleotides, the CDR3 is TGTGCCATCGGGTCCCTAGGCGGGGGGGAGCAGTACTTC.

CDR3 coding DNA: TGTGCCAGCTATGGACAGGTGAACACTGAAGCTTTCTTT. Translating it yields CASYGQVNTEAFF. This sequence joins TRBV18 and TRBJ1-1; 7 positions match TRBD1. After removal of 7 bases from V and 0 bases from J, the junction contained 2 bases not matched to a gene. CDR1 and CDR2 from the germline V gene are KGHSH and LQKENI. The CDR3 spans 13 residues.

The chain recombines TRBV5-1 with TRBJ1-1; D unclear. This CDR3 is 16 amino acids long. Germline V gene lookup returns CDR1 SGHRS and CDR2 YFSETQ. Trimming stripped 3 bases from V and 0 bases from J, with 15 bases between. CDR3 coding DNA: TGCGCCAGCAGCTCGCCCCCCGGGCGCATGAACACTGAAGCTTTCTTT. Translating it yields CASSSPPGRMNTEAFF.

V is TRBV28 and J is TRBJ1-2, with D perhaps matching TRBD1 (6 bases). V dropped 2 bases and J dropped 4 bases, with 14 bases sitting between them. In germline, CDR1 is MDHEN, CDR2 SYDVKM. The CDR3 has 15 amino acids. The DNA of the CDR3 is TGTGCCAGCAGTTTACCTACAGGGTTAAGCTATGGCTACACCTTC. It specifies CASSLPTGLSYGYTF.

The V call is TRBV9, the J call TRBJ1-5; D not certain. This CDR3 has 15 amino acids. The germline V gene has CDR1 SGDLS and CDR2 YYNGEE. Trimming took 0 bases from V and 6 from J, leaving 13 bases between them. CDR3 nucleotides: TGTGCCAGCAGCGTAGGACCAGACGGAGGTCAGCCCCAGCATTTT. It is translated as CASSVGPDGGQPQHF.

This clone showed up just once. In the same sample, other DNA sequences code for this CDR3. This rearrangement joins TRBV18 to TRBJ2-3, with 10 bases that match TRBD2. Trimming took 3 bases from V and 3 from J; bases not matched to a gene: 3. Looked up from germline, CDR1 is KGHSH and CDR2 is LQKENI. The CDR3 covers 15 residues. CDR3 residues: CASSPLAGATDTQYF. The CDR3 DNA reads as TGTGCCAGCTCACCGCTAGCGGGGGCAACAGATACGCAGTATTTT.

This clone was seen once. This chain uses TRBV7-8 with TRBJ1-2; a weak D match, TRBD1 (5 bases). The ends were cut back, 3 bases at V and 8 bases at J, with 13 bases in the middle. The CDR3 covers 13 residues. Germline values: CDR1 SGHVS, CDR2 FQNEAQ. As DNA, the CDR3 is TGTGCCAGCAGCTTGAGGGACCTGCGAGGCTACACCTTC. Protein product: CASSLRDLRGYTF.

The genes are TRBV7-9 and TRBJ2-2; 8 bases align to TRBD1. Germline lookup yields CDR1 SEHNR and CDR2 FQNEAQ (reference sequence). The V segment lost 5 bases and the J segment 0 bases; nucleotides outside the gene matches: 11. CDR3 length: 18 residues. The CDR3 loop is CASSQPSGQATNTGELFF. The CDR3 DNA is TGTGCCAGCAGCCAGCCGTCGGGACAGGCGACGAACACCGGGGAGCTGTTTTTT.

The chain links TRBV6-5 to TRBJ1-2, with a possible D match to TRBD1 (6 bases). The CDR3 contains 12 residues. Per the germline V gene, CDR1 is MNHEY and CDR2 is SVGAGI. Trimming removed 3 bases from V and 6 bases from J, with 8 bases in between. The CDR3 loop is CASSYRGDGYTF. The CDR3 DNA sequence: TGTGCCAGCAGTTATAGGGGGGATGGCTACACCTTC.

The gene calls are TRBV24-1 and TRBJ2-7; the match to TRBD2 covers 9 bases. CDR1 is KGHDR and CDR2 is SFDVKD in the germline V gene. The V and J ends lost 1 base and 3 bases, in that order; junction bases with no gene match: 6. The CDR3 is made up of 16 amino acids. CDR3 sequence reads: CATSDFTTSGGYEQYF. As DNA, the CDR3 is TGTGCCACCAGTGATTTCACGACTAGCGGAGGCTACGAGCAGTACTTC.

This clone was seen just once. The rearrangement links TRBV13 to TRBJ1-2; no clear D gene. This CDR3 is 11 amino acids long. The germline V and J ends were trimmed by 5 bases and 4 bases, with 5 bases remaining between them. CDR1 PRHDT and CDR2 FYEKMQ come from the germline V gene (reference sequence). CDR3 sequence: CASSESYGYTF. Written as DNA, the CDR3 is TGTGCCAGCAGCGAGAGCTATGGCTACACCTTC. Based on the CDR3 plus reference TRBV13 and TRBJ1-2, the full variable domain is AAGVIQSPRHLIKEKRETATLKCYPIPRHDTVYWYQQGPGQDPQFLISFYEKMQSDKGSIPDRFSAQQFSDYHSELNMSSLELGDSALYFCASSESYGYTFGSGTRLTVV.

V and J are TRBV25-1 and TRBJ1-6; D call uncertain. The CDR3 length is 15 residues. V was cut by 3 bases and J by 4 bases, with 10 bases left in between. Germline-derived CDR1 and CDR2 are MGHDK and SYGVNS. This CDR3 is CASSEEPLYNSPLHF. DNA of the CDR3: TGTGCCAGCAGTGAGGAGCCGTTATATAATTCACCCCTCCACTTT.

V and J are TRBV10-3 and TRBJ1-5; D might be TRBD1 (6 bases). The length of the CDR3 is 14 residues. Germline V gene lookup returns CDR1 ENHRY and CDR2 SYGVKD. Trimming shortened V by 6 bases and J by 2 bases, and 11 bases separated the two germline ends. The CDR3 DNA follows: TGTGCCATCAGGCAGGGGATTGGCAATCAGCCCCAGCATTTT. Translated: CAIRQGIGNQPQHF.

The gene calls are TRBV11-2 and TRBJ1-5, with 11 bases aligning to TRBD1. There are 17 residues in the CDR3. Trimming removed 5 bases from V and 0 bases from J; junction bases left unmatched: 6. Germline V lookup: CDR1 SGHAT, CDR2 FQNNGV. For the CDR3, the DNA is TGTGCCAGCAGCCCCGGACAGGGGGCCTATAGCAATCAGCCCCAGCATTTT. It encodes CASSPGQGAYSNQPQHF.

This clone was observed once. The sample contains more than one DNA sequence encoding this CDR3. The V gene is TRBV18, the J gene TRBJ1-2; D unresolved. Deletions cut 2 bases from V and 3 bases from J, with 4 bases between. This CDR3 region has 12 residues. The germline V gene has CDR1 KGHSH and CDR2 LQKENI. CDR3 in DNA: TGTGCCAGCTCACCAGAGGACTATGGCTACACCTTC. Its translation: CASSPEDYGYTF.

In its sample, this clone was seen once. The V gene is TRBV3-1 (or the pseudogene TRBV3-2), the J gene TRBJ1-2; 7 bases are a match to TRBD1. There are 13 residues in the CDR3. V was clipped by 4 bases and J by 7 bases; unmatched bases: 6. Per germline, CDR1 LGHDT and CDR2 YNNKEL (reference sequence). CDR3 in amino acids: CASSPGQGGGYTF. CDR3 nucleotide sequence: TGTGCCAGCAGCCCGGGGCAGGGGGGTGGCTACACCTTC.

The chain uses TRBV5-1 and TRBJ1-5; TRBD1 agrees at 10 bases. The CDR3 has 15 amino acids. The V and J ends lost 4 bases and 5 bases, in that order; junction bases with no gene match: 6. The germline CDR1 and CDR2 sequences are SGHRS and YFSETQ. The CDR3 DNA sequence: TGCGCCAGCAGCCTTGGACAGGGGGGCGATCAGCCCCAGCATTTT. The encoded protein is CASSLGQGGDQPQHF.

V usage is TRBV10-3 and J usage is TRBJ2-7; TRBD2 matches 9 bases. Unmatched junction bases numbered 17, after V lost 11 bases and J lost 6 bases. CDR1 is ENHRY, CDR2 SYGVKD, per germline. The CDR3 covers 15 residues. The CDR3 coding sequence is TGTGCCTCACAACCGTCCCTAGCGGGGAGAGGCGAGCAGTACTTC. Protein product: CASQPSLAGRGEQYF.

The chain uses TRBV6-1 and TRBJ2-3, with 10 nucleotides matching TRBD2. This CDR3 has 15 amino acids. V dropped 2 bases and J dropped 2; count of bases not matched to a gene: 1. Germline CDR1 is MNHNS and CDR2 is SASEGT. DNA of the CDR3: TGTGCCAGCAGTGAACTAGCGGGAGACACAGATACGCAGTATTTT. It specifies CASSELAGDTDTQYF.

V usage is TRBV9 and J usage is TRBJ2-7; 7 positions agree with TRBD1. CDR1 is SGDLS and CDR2 is YYNGEE in the germline V gene. Trimming at V came to 0 bases and at J to 6 bases, leaving 3 bases not matched to a gene. The CDR3 has 13 amino acids. The CDR3 loop reads CASSVARDSEQYF. The CDR3 DNA reads as TGTGCCAGCAGCGTAGCCAGGGACAGCGAGCAGTACTTC.

The chain has TRBV6-5 and TRBJ1-3; D uncertain. This CDR3 is built from 15 residues. Germline-derived CDR1 and CDR2 are MNHEY and SVGAGI. V lost 8 bases and J 4 bases, leaving 18 bases between the germline ends. Written as DNA, the CDR3 is TGTGCCAGCCGGGCAAACACACGCCGAGGAAACACCATATATTTT. Translation gives CASRANTRRGNTIYF.